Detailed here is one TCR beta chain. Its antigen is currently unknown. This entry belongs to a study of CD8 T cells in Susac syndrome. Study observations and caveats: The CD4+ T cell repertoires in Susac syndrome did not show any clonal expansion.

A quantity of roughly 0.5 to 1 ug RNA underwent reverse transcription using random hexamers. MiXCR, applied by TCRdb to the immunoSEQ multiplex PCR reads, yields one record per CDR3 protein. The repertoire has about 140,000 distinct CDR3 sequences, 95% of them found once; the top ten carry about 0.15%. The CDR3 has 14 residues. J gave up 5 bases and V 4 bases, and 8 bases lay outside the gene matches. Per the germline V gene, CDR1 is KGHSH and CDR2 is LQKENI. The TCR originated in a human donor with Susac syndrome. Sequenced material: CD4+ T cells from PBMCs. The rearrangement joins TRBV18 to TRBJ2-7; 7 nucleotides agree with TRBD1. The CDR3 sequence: CASSRSGTENEQYF. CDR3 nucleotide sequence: TGTGCCAGCTCACGGTCCGGGACAGAAAACGAGCAGTACTTC.